The source of this TCR beta chain is a study of sequential checkpoint blockade in melanoma. As for the study in general: Arm A got nivolumab then ipilimumab; arm B the reverse, 1:1. Maintenance nivolumab came after either treatment sequence.

Treatment reported: randomized to nivolumab then ipilimumab (arm A) or the reverse (arm B). Patients had received no earlier DNA-damaging chemotherapy. PBMC sorting kept live CD3+CD8+ cells without CD19 or CD56. Trimming stripped 5 bases from V and 9 bases from J, with 11 bases between. The germline V gene has CDR1 SGHVS and CDR2 FQNEAQ. This CDR3 has 12 amino acids. Some clones are missing from TCRdb's copy, which holds only in-frame ones; the method was immunoSEQ multiplex PCR. The sample contains roughly 20,000 clones, around four fifths of which appear only once. Specimen: CD8+ T cells sorted from blood (inferred from file names), collected from a patient given nivolumab and ipilimumab in sequence. The sequence came from a human donor with melanoma. J is TRBJ2-1 and V is TRBV7-8, with a possible D match to TRBD2 (5 bases). Here the CDR3 reads CASSPGLAEQFF. CDR3 nucleotides: TGTGCCAGCAGCCCAGGACTGGCTGAGCAGTTCTTC.